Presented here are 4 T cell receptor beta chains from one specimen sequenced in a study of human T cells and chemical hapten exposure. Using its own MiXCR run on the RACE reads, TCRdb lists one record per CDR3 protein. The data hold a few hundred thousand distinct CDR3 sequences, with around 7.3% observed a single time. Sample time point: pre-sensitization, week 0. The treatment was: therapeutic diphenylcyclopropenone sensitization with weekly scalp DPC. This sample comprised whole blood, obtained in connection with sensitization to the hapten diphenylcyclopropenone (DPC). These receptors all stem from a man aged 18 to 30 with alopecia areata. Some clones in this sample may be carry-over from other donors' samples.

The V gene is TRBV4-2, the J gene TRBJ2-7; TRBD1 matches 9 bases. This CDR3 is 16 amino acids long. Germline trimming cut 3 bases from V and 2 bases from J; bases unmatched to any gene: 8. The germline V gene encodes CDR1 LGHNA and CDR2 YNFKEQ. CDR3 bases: TGTGCCAGCAGCCAGGAAGGACAGGGGATTCCCTACGAGCAGTACTTC. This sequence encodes CASSQEGQGIPYEQYF.

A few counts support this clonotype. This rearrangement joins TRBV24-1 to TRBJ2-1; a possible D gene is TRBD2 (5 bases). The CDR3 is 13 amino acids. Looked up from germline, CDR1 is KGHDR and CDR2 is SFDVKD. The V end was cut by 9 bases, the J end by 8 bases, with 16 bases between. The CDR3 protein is CATRTGYLDEQFF. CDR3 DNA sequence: TGTGCCACCCGGACGGGGTACCTGGATGAGCAGTTCTTC.

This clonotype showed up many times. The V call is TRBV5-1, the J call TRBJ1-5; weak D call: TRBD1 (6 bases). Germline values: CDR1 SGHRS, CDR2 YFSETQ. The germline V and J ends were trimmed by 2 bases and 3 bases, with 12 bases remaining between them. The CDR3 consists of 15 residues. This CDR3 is CASSLSGDPNQPQHF. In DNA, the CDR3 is TGCGCCAGCAGCTTATCAGGGGACCCCAATCAGCCCCAGCATTTT.

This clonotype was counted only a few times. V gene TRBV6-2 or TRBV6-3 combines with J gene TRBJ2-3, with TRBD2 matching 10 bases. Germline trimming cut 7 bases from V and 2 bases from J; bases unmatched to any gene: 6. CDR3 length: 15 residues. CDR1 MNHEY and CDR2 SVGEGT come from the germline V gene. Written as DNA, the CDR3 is TGTGCCAGCATTGATAGCGGGGGGTTCACAGATACGCAGTATTTT. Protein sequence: CASIDSGGFTDTQYF.